The source of this TCR beta chain is a study of regulatory T cells in long-lasting Graves disease. V lost 0 bases and J 7 bases, leaving 7 bases between the germline ends. The germline V gene encodes CDR1 SGHRS and CDR2 YFSETQ. The length of the CDR3 is 13 residues. Described time point: newly diagnosed GD, antithyroid drugs for less than 3 months. TCR sequences were obtained from RNA taken from PBMCs. CDR3 regions were amplified by Arm-PCR using iRepertoire HTBI primers to build TCR beta libraries. In TCRdb, the multiplex PCR reads were re-called with MiXCR into one record per CDR3 protein. The profile shows 400,000 to 450,000 distinct CDR3 sequences, less than 20% of them singletons. These data were likewise used in another study, on T cells in Graves' hyperthyroidism and ophthalmopathy.

The specimen comprised peripheral blood mononuclear cells (PBMCs), sampled at new diagnosis, from a patient treated with antithyroid drugs. The J gene is TRBJ1-4, the V gene TRBV5-1; no definite D call. The source is a woman aged 30 to 39 with Graves disease. The CDR3 protein is CASSLAGSEKLFF. CDR3 bases: TGCGCCAGCAGCTTGGCTGGGTCTGAAAAACTGTTTTTT.